The clone carrying this T cell receptor beta chain was picked up one time. This sample is part of a study of cytomegalovirus exposure and HLA in healthy donors. The CDR3 runs to 16 residues. V shed 2 bases, J shed 3 bases, and the junction held 6 bases outside the gene matches. Germline values: CDR1 MDHEN, CDR2 SYDVKM. The assay was immunoSEQ multiplex PCR, and TCRdb's table has in-frame clones only and misses some. This sample has 130,000 to 150,000 clones, with roughly 89% found just once. The sample was PBMCs. This TCR came from a woman between 18 and 29 years old in good health and CMV-seropositive. The chain is built from TRBV28 and TRBJ1-1; TRBD1 agrees at 10 bases. This CDR3 reads CASSLRDRGWDTEAFF. The CDR3 region has the DNA TGTGCCAGCAGTTTACGGGACAGGGGATGGGACACTGAAGCTTTCTTT. Supplemented by reference TRBV28 and TRBJ1-1, the full variable domain reads DVKVTQSSRYLVKRTGEKVFLECVQDMDHENMFWYRQDPGLGLRLIYFSYDVKMKEKGDIPEGYSVSREKKERFSLILESASTNQTSMYLCASSLRDRGWDTEAFFGQGTRLTVV.